This entry features one T cell receptor beta chain sequence. The data were taken from a study of blood T cell repertoires in COVID-19. Study-level background: The United States, Italy and Spain provided the acute and convalescent COVID-19 samples. From T cells, B-cell-depleted T cells, or PBMCs came the material, which was cDNA or gDNA.

Under the authors' procedure: Nucleated cell counts were estimated from reference gene primer amplification. Data came from immunoSEQ multiplex PCR; TCRdb stores just in-frame clones and leaves some out. D and trimming come from the DNA, and the V and J calls and clone size come from that table. The sample contains roughly 90,000 clones, about 90% of which appear only once. Sequences were obtained from peripheral blood. This sequence was found in a human donor with active COVID-19. The donor label of this sample is uncertain.

CDR3 protein: CSVVLRDPGEQYF. The CDR3 region has the DNA TGCAGCGTTGTACTTCGGGATCCGGGCGAGCAGTACTTC. The gene calls are TRBV29-1 and TRBJ2-7, with D maybe TRBD2 (5 bases). The CDR3 length is 13 residues. Looked up from germline, CDR1 is SQVTM and CDR2 is ANQGSEA. Trimming removed 4 bases from V and 6 bases from J, with 16 bases in between.